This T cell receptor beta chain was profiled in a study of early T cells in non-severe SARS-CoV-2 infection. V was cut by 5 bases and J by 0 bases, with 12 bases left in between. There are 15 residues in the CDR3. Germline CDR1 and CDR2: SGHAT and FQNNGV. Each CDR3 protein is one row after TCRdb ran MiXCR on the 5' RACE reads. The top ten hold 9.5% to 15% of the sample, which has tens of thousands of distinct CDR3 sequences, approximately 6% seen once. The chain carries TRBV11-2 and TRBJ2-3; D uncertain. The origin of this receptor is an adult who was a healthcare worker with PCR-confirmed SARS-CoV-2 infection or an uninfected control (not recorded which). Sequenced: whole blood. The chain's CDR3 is CASSPKGGSTDTQYF. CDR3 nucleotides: TGTGCCAGCAGCCCAAAGGGCGGAAGCACAGATACGCAGTATTTT.